This record covers a single TCR beta chain. This specimen belongs to a study of cytotoxic CD8 clonotypes in ibrutinib-treated CLL. The data were produced by immunoSEQ multiplex PCR, yet TCRdb's version contains in-frame clones alone and is incomplete. The sample lists fewer than 25,000 clones; roughly four fifths were seen once. After removal of 4 bases from V and 4 bases from J, the junction contained 7 bases not matched to a gene. Germline V gene sequence: CDR1 SGHDT, CDR2 YYEEEE. The CDR3 consists of 15 residues. The TCR originated in a human donor with chronic lymphocytic leukemia. The V call is TRBV5-6, the J call TRBJ2-2, with TRBD2 matching 7 bases. Sample: PBMCs, taken before ibrutinib treatment. The CDR3 sequence: CASSLGGIATGELFF. The DNA of the CDR3 is TGTGCCAGCAGCCTGGGGGGGATCGCCACCGGGGAGCTGTTTTTT.